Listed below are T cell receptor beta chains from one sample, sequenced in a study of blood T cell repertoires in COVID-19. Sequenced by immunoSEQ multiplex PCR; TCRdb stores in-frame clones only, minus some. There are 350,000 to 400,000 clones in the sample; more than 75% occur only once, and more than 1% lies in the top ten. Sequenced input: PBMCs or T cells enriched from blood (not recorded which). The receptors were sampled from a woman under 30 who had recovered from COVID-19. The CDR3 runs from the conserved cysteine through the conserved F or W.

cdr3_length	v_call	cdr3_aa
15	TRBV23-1	CASSQAQGGNQPQHF
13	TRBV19	CASSTTANTEAFF
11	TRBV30	CACSPREKLFF
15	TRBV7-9	CASISGQASNEKLFF
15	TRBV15	CATSPSRGGSYEQYF
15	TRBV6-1	CASSAAGGPRDTQYF
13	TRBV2	CASSSGTNYGYTF
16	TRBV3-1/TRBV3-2	CASRHIAGGDTYEQYF
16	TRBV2	CASSEEAAGTHQPQHF
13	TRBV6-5	CASRWTENQPQHF
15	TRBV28	CASSPYLGYNEKLFF
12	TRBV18	CASSTGVGELFF
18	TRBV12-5	CASGPRTGDNHSNQPQHF
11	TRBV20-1	CSATGGQPVFF
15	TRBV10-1	CASYGLRQGNYGYTF
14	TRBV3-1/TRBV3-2	CASSQAGINQPQHF
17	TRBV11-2	CASSPWVRGGHYNEQFF
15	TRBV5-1	CASSFSGQATGELFF
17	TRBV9	CASSVGLAGIPQETQYF
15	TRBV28	CASSKIDRDNSPLHF
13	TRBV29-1	CSVSDRAWHEQYF
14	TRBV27	CASSPTGSTDTQYF
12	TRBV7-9	CASSLTGSEAFF
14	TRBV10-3	CAISEDLGVTEAFF
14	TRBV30	CAWDLGGKNEKLFF